These T cell receptor beta chains were read from a single sample in a study of sequential checkpoint blockade in melanoma. Sequenced by immunoSEQ multiplex PCR; TCRdb stores in-frame clones only, minus some. The sample holds about 21,000 clones, more than 25% seen once. This material consisted of tumor tissue (inferred from file names), taken from a patient given nivolumab and ipilimumab in sequence. The receptors originated from a human donor with melanoma. Each CDR3 is given with its conserved first and last residue. D genes are given only for firm matches. Some rows have no size entry. The others give once, few or many, or a class for an expanded clone.

v_gene: TRBV9
d_gene: -
j_gene: TRBJ1-1
abundance: -
CDR3aa: CASSVGGTTEAFF
CDR3nt: TGTGCCAGCAGCGTAGGGGGAACCACTGAAGCTTTCTTT

v_gene: TRBV6-8
d_gene: TRBD2
j_gene: TRBJ2-1
abundance: -
CDR3aa: CASSSRPSGANEQFF
CDR3nt: TGTGCCAGCAGTTCACGGCCTAGCGGGGCCAATGAGCAGTTCTTC

v_gene: TRBV6-8
d_gene: -
j_gene: TRBJ1-1
abundance: many
CDR3aa: CASSSSGKIEAFF
CDR3nt: TGTGCCAGCAGTTCCTCCGGCAAGATCGAAGCTTTCTTT

v_gene: TRBV30
d_gene: -
j_gene: TRBJ1-5
abundance: -
CDR3aa: CAWSIGSNQPQHF
CDR3nt: TGTGCCTGGAGTATAGGGAGCAATCAGCCCCAGCATTTT

v_gene: TRBV11-3
d_gene: -
j_gene: TRBJ2-3
abundance: -
CDR3aa: CASSLIGGLTDTQYF
CDR3nt: TGTGCCAGCAGCTTGATTGGGGGACTCACAGATACGCAGTATTTT

v_gene: TRBV11-3
d_gene: -
j_gene: TRBJ2-1
abundance: many
CDR3aa: CASSLGGRAQAVEQFF
CDR3nt: TGTGCCAGCAGCTTAGGAGGAAGGGCCCAGGCAGTTGAGCAGTTCTTC

v_gene: TRBV6-8
d_gene: -
j_gene: TRBJ1-2
abundance: few
CDR3aa: CASSSRAGAGGYTF
CDR3nt: TGTGCCAGCAGTTCTCGCGCTGGGGCGGGTGGCTACACCTTC

v_gene: TRBV6-8
d_gene: -
j_gene: TRBJ1-1
abundance: few
CDR3aa: CASRADSMNTEAFF
CDR3nt: TGTGCCAGCCGGGCAGACTCCATGAACACTGAAGCTTTCTTT

v_gene: TRBV28
d_gene: -
j_gene: TRBJ2-3
abundance: -
CDR3aa: CASSFSGRPSADF
CDR3nt: TGTGCCAGCAGTTTCTCCGGACGTCCAAGCGCGGATTTT

v_gene: TRBV1
d_gene: -
j_gene: TRBJ2-7
abundance: few
CDR3aa: CASSQGTVPSYEQYF
CDR3nt: TGCGCCAGCAGCCAAGGAACAGTACCTTCCTACGAGCAGTACTTC

v_gene: TRBV6-8
d_gene: TRBD1
j_gene: TRBJ1-2
abundance: few
CDR3aa: CASSYAGQGGSYTF
CDR3nt: TGTGCCAGCAGTTACGCGGGACAGGGGGGGAGCTACACCTTC

v_gene: TRBV6-8
d_gene: -
j_gene: TRBJ1-6
abundance: -
CDR3aa: CASSSITGTTNSPLHF
CDR3nt: TGTGCCAGCAGTAGTATCACCGGGACGACTAATTCACCCCTCCACTTT

v_gene: TRBV6-8
d_gene: TRBD1
j_gene: TRBJ1-2
abundance: -
CDR3aa: CASSPDRGPFSNYGYTF
CDR3nt: TGTGCCAGCAGTCCGGACAGGGGGCCTTTCAGTAACTATGGCTACACCTTC

v_gene: TRBV29-1
d_gene: TRBD2
j_gene: TRBJ2-5
abundance: -
CDR3aa: CSVGTSRTETQYF
CDR3nt: TGCAGCGTTGGGACTAGCAGGACAGAGACCCAGTACTTC

v_gene: TRBV11-3
d_gene: -
j_gene: TRBJ1-2
abundance: few
CDR3aa: CASSPPSGWGQGYTF
CDR3nt: TGTGCCAGCAGCCCTCCCTCGGGGTGGGGCCAGGGCTACACCTTC

v_gene: TRBV19
d_gene: TRBD1
j_gene: TRBJ1-5
abundance: -
CDR3aa: CASSIEDRRDQPQHF
CDR3nt: TGTGCCAGTAGTATAGAGGACAGGCGGGATCAGCCCCAGCATTTT

v_gene: TRBV6-8
d_gene: TRBD1
j_gene: TRBJ2-7
abundance: few
CDR3aa: CASRGDRLSYEQYF
CDR3nt: TGTGCCAGCAGAGGGGACAGACTCTCCTACGAGCAGTACTTC